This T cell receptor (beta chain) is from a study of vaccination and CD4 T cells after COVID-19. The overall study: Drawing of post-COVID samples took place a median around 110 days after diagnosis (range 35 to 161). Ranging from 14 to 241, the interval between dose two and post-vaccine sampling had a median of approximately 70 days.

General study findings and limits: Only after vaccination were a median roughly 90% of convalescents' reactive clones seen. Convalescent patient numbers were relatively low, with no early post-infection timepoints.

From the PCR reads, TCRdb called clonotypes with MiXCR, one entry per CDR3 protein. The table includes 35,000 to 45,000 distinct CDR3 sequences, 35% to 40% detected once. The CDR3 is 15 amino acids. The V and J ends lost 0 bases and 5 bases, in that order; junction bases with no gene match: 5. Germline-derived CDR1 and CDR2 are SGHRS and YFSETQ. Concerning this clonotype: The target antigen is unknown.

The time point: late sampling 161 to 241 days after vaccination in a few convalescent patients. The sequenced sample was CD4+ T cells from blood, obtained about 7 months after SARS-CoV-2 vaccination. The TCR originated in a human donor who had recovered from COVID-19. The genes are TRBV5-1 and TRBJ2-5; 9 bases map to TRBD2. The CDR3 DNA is TGCGCCAGCAGCTTGGAAGGTGCGGGAGGGGAGACCCAGTACTTC. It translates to CASSLEGAGGETQYF.